Below, 21 T cell receptor beta chains from the same sample are listed, as sequenced in a study of T-cell reconstitution after alpha-beta-depleted transplantation in children. Preparation of the TCRbeta library was carried out with unique molecular identifiers. TCRdb re-analysed the PCR reads in MiXCR, keeping a single row per CDR3 protein. The sample yields about 1,000,000 distinct CDR3 sequences, about 29% seen once. The sequences come from PBMCs, mostly from graft donor cells, collected 360 days after TCRalphabeta/CD19-depleted stem cell transplant. The receptors were gathered from a boy younger than two who had a stem cell transplant for SCID, so the T cells may come from the graft donor.

CDR3 sequence: CASSFGSGYTF. The CDR3 DNA sequence: TGTGCCAGCAGCTTTGGTTCTGGCTACACCTTC. This sequence joins TRBV7-9 and TRBJ1-2; no clear D. CDR1 and CDR2 (germline): SEHNR, FQNEAQ (reference sequence). V was trimmed by 3 bases and J by 7 bases, leaving 6 bases between them. There are 11 residues in the CDR3.

The rearrangement links TRBV29-1 to TRBJ2-1; 9 bases are shared with TRBD1. Germline loops: CDR1 SQVTM, CDR2 ANQGSEA. V was pared by 4 bases and J by 4 bases, with 11 bases of the junction left unmatched. The length of the CDR3 is 16 residues. The CDR3 region has the DNA TGCAGCGTTGGGGGGCGGTGGACAGGGGCTTACAATGAGCAGTTCTTC. Amino acids: CSVGGRWTGAYNEQFF.

This clonotype was seen more than once but under ten times. The CDR3 reads CASSSPGLAGGSEQYF. In DNA, the CDR3 is TGTGCCAGCAGTTCCCCGGGACTAGCGGGGGGGTCCGAGCAGTACTTC. The V gene is TRBV12-3 or TRBV12-4, the J gene TRBJ2-7; 16 bases agree with TRBD2. The V gene end was trimmed by 4 bases and the J gene end by 6 bases; junction bases not matched to a gene: 6. This CDR3 spans 16 amino acids.

This clonotype turned up a few times. The chain joins TRBV10-3 to TRBJ1-1, with D hard to call. Germline assignment: CDR1 ENHRY and CDR2 SYGVKD. This CDR3 spans 14 amino acids. V was cut by 6 bases and J by 1 base, with 12 bases left in between. Written as DNA, the CDR3 is TGTGCCATCAGGAGCCAGACGGAGAACACTGAAGCTTTCTTT. Its protein is CAIRSQTENTEAFF.

The CDR3 sequence is CASNQETGASYEQYF. DNA for the CDR3: TGTGCCAGCAACCAGGAGACGGGGGCCTCCTACGAGCAGTACTTC. The chain employs TRBV5-6 and TRBJ2-7; D is possibly TRBD1 or TRBD2 (6 bases each). The CDR3 sequence is 15 residues long. V gave up 6 bases and J gave up 0 bases, with 16 bases separating them. Germline-derived CDR1 and CDR2 are SGHDT and YYEEEE.

There are a few counts of this clonotype. The chain combines TRBV7-2 with TRBJ1-1, with D possibly matching TRBD1 (5 bases). Germline V gene data show CDR1 as SGHTA and CDR2 as FQGNSA. The V end was cut by 1 base, the J end by 2 bases, with 17 bases between. The CDR3 is 17 residues long. For the CDR3, the DNA is TGTGCCAGCAGCTTAGTGGGGGGATGGAAGAAAAACACTGAAGCTTTCTTT. It yields the protein CASSLVGGWKKNTEAFF.

The V and J genes are TRBV5-1 and TRBJ1-2; D remains ambiguous. The length of the CDR3 is 13 residues. Germline V gene data show CDR1 as SGHRS and CDR2 as YFSETQ. V was clipped by 5 bases and J by 3 bases, with 11 bases between them. CDR3 sequence: CASSSGDYYGYTF. The CDR3 nucleotides are TGCGCCAGCAGTTCCGGAGACTACTATGGCTACACCTTC.

The chain uses TRBV6-1 and TRBJ2-3; 10 nucleotides agree with TRBD2. Germline values: CDR1 MNHNS, CDR2 SASEGT. The CDR3 totals 17 residues. The ends lost 6 bases at V and 0 bases at J; junction bases unmatched: 9. The CDR3 loop is CASSPTSGGGSTDTQYF. DNA of the CDR3: TGTGCCAGCAGCCCAACCAGCGGGGGGGGTAGCACAGATACGCAGTATTTT.

This clonotype was observed a few times. The chain carries TRBV5-1 and TRBJ1-5, with 8 bases aligning to TRBD1. V was pared by 0 bases and J by 6 bases, with 5 bases of the junction left unmatched. The germline CDR1 and CDR2 sequences are SGHRS and YFSETQ. This CDR3 comprises 15 residues. The CDR3 nucleotides are TGCGCCAGCAGCTTGGAGGGGACAGGCGGTCAGCCCCAGCATTTT. This translates into CASSLEGTGGQPQHF.

The chain recombines TRBV5-1 with TRBJ2-1; 7 nucleotides align to TRBD1. The J segment lost 0 bases and the V segment lost 4 bases, leaving 7 bases of the junction unmatched. Germline V gene data show CDR1 as SGHRS and CDR2 as YFSETQ. This CDR3 contains 16 residues. In nucleotides, the CDR3 is TGCGCCAGCAGCCACGGACAGGCCAGCTCCTACAATGAGCAGTTCTTC. Protein: CASSHGQASSYNEQFF.

The chain recombines TRBV28 with TRBJ2-6; a weak D match, TRBD1 (5 bases). Germline V gene sequence: CDR1 MDHEN, CDR2 SYDVKM. The V and J ends lost 0 bases and 0 bases respectively, with 12 bases between them. The CDR3 totals 18 residues. As DNA, the CDR3 is TGTGCCAGCAGTTTATGGGGGCCCGGCCGCTCTGGGGCCAACGTCCTGACTTTC. Translating gives CASSLWGPGRSGANVLTF.

Many counts were recorded for this clonotype. CDR3 nucleotide sequence: TGTGCCAGCAGTTTCTCAGCTTACCGGGACAGGGGACTCAATGAGCAGTTCTTC. This sequence encodes CASSFSAYRDRGLNEQFF. The chain is built from TRBV6-2 or TRBV6-3 and TRBJ2-1, with 10 bases that match TRBD1. The CDR3 sequence is 18 residues long. CDR1 MNHEY and CDR2 SVGEGT come from the germline V gene. J was trimmed by 6 bases and V by 4 bases; bases with no gene match: 15.

The chain couples TRBV28 to TRBJ2-5; weak D call: TRBD2 (6 bases). Germline loops: CDR1 MDHEN, CDR2 SYDVKM. V lost 2 bases and J 4 bases, leaving 17 bases between the germline ends. The CDR3 is 16 residues long. CDR3 sequence (DNA): TGTGCCAGCAGTTTAACGGCAGGGCCGGAGGGAGAGACCCAGTACTTC. Translating gives CASSLTAGPEGETQYF. The entire variable domain, with the rest obtained from reference TRBV28 and TRBJ2-5, is as follows: DVKVTQSSRYLVKRTGEKVFLECVQDMDHENMFWYRQDPGLGLRLIYFSYDVKMKEKGDIPEGYSVSREKKERFSLILESASTNQTSMYLCASSLTAGPEGETQYFGPGTRLLVL.

To note about this clonotype: The junction and the germline gene differ at one end; a read error may be behind it. The V gene is TRBV5-1, the J gene TRBJ1-1; D might be TRBD1 (6 bases). This CDR3 contains 14 residues. Germline CDR1 and CDR2: SGHRS and YFSETQ. The CDR3 DNA follows: TGCGCCAGCACCTTGGGGGCGGGGAGCACTGAAGCTTTCTTT. Its protein product is CASTLGAGSTEAFF.

This clonotype was observed a handful of times. CDR3: CASSQALLMSSTDTQYF. The CDR3 nucleotides are TGCGCCAGCAGCCAAGCCTTACTCATGTCTAGCACAGATACGCAGTATTTT. The rearrangement joins TRBV4-1 to TRBJ2-3; no clear D gene. Trimming took 1 base from V and 0 from J, leaving 14 bases between them. The CDR3 extends over 17 amino acids. Germline V gene data show CDR1 as MGHRA and CDR2 as YSYEKL.

The rearrangement joins TRBV2 to TRBJ2-3, with 7 bases that match TRBD1. The CDR3 is made up of 15 amino acids. J was trimmed by 1 base and V by 5 bases; bases with no gene match: 6. Germline CDR1 is SNHLY and CDR2 is FYNNEI. The CDR3 nucleotides are TGTGCCAGCAGTTTGACAGGGTCCCGCACAGATACGCAGTATTTT. Translated: CASSLTGSRTDTQYF.

CDR3: CATSEPQLAGVYQETQYF. The CDR3 DNA reads as TGTGCCACCAGTGAACCACAACTAGCGGGGGTTTACCAAGAGACCCAGTACTTC. This chain joins TRBV24-1 and TRBJ2-5; 11 bases are shared with TRBD2. Germline V gene sequence: CDR1 KGHDR, CDR2 SFDVKD. The CDR3 sequence is 18 residues long. Trimming cost V 4 bases and J 0 bases; bases outside gene matches: 9.

The chain has TRBV5-1 and TRBJ2-7, with 7 bases matching TRBD1. CDR3 length: 15 amino acids. CDR1 and CDR2 from the germline V gene are SGHRS and YFSETQ. V trimming: 4 bases; J trimming: 2 bases; junction bases outside the gene matches: 9. The CDR3 DNA reads as TGCGCCAGCAGCCTATACAGGGGCGAGACCTACGAGCAGTACTTC. Its protein is CASSLYRGETYEQYF.

V and J are TRBV28 and TRBJ1-2, with D tentatively TRBD1 (5 bases). CDR1 is MDHEN and CDR2 is SYDVKM in the germline V gene. The CDR3 is 12 amino acids. Deletions cut 6 bases from V and 6 bases from J, with 11 bases between. The CDR3 region has the DNA TGTGCCAGCAGACCGCAGGGAGATGGCTACACCTTC. Translating gives CASRPQGDGYTF.

This clonotype was counted between two and nine times. The chain combines TRBV12-3 or TRBV12-4 with TRBJ2-7; possible D gene TRBD1, 6 bases. This CDR3 comprises 15 residues. With 5 bases removed from V and 0 bases from J, the gap between germline ends came to 14 bases. Here the CDR3 DNA reads TGTGCCAGCAGTCAAAACAGGGCAAGCTCCTACGAGCAGTACTTC. It is translated as CASSQNRASSYEQYF.

The rearrangement uses TRBV12-3 or TRBV12-4 and TRBJ2-3; 9 positions agree with TRBD2. V was clipped by 3 bases and J by 5 bases; unmatched bases: 3. This CDR3 contains 14 residues. The CDR3 is CASSFLAGRDTQYF. DNA for the CDR3: TGTGCCAGCAGTTTTCTAGCGGGGAGAGATACGCAGTATTTT.